The sequence of this TCR beta chain was determined in a study of blood T cell repertoires in COVID-19. Study-level background: Whether acute or convalescent, the COVID-19 samples came from the United States, Italy and Spain. T cells, B-cell-depleted T cells, or PBMCs provided the cDNA or gDNA that served as material.

Authors' data handling: It was from reference gene primer amplification that nucleated cell counts were estimated. Sequencing was performed with immunoSEQ multiplex PCR; in TCRdb, only in-frame clones are kept and a portion is missing. The V and J calls and clone size are taken from that table; D and trimming were inferred from the DNA. The sample lists 200,000 to 250,000 clones; roughly 84% were seen once. The CDR3 runs 16 residues. The V gene lost 3 bases and the J gene lost 3 bases, with 16 bases spanning the gap. Germline CDR1 reads MGHDK; CDR2 reads SYGVNS. The sequencing input was peripheral blood. The chain recombines TRBV25-1 with TRBJ2-3, with D perhaps matching TRBD1 (6 bases). The receptor was isolated from a woman aged 40 to 50 with active or convalescent COVID-19. This CDR3 is CASSDPTGRRTDTQYF. Written as DNA, the CDR3 is TGTGCCAGCAGTGACCCAACAGGGCGGAGGACAGATACGCAGTATTTT.